These T cell receptor beta chains were read from a single sample in a study of shared clonotypes between healthy human individuals. Measured with immunoSEQ multiplex PCR; TCRdb has only the in-frame clones, and not every one. Of 800,000 or so clones listed, 96% were seen once; the top ten hold about 0.25%. The sample was naive CD8+ T cells sorted from blood. The receptors were sampled from a man younger than 45 in good health. CDR3s include the opening cysteine and the closing phenylalanine or tryptophan. A D gene is named only where the DNA matches it firmly. For some rows the clone size is stated as once, few or many, or as a class when expanded; others skip it.

J gene: TRBJ2-2
D gene: -
V gene: TRBV27
clone size: -
CDR3 protein: CASSSEWQAANTGELFF
CDR3 DNA: TGTGCCAGCAGTTCGGAGTGGCAGGCAGCGAACACCGGGGAGCTGTTTTTT

J gene: TRBJ1-4
D gene: -
V gene: TRBV19
clone size: -
CDR3 protein: CASSIGDAYEKLFF
CDR3 DNA: TGTGCCAGTAGTATAGGTGACGCCTATGAAAAACTGTTTTTT

J gene: TRBJ2-5
D gene: -
V gene: TRBV7-7
clone size: -
CDR3 protein: CASSLAPAIQETQYF
CDR3 DNA: TGTGCTAGCAGCTTAGCGCCTGCAATCCAAGAGACCCAGTACTTC

J gene: TRBJ1-1
D gene: -
V gene: TRBV2
clone size: -
CDR3 protein: CASSEARGKTEAFF
CDR3 DNA: TGTGCCAGCAGTGAAGCTCGAGGGAAGACTGAAGCTTTCTTT

J gene: TRBJ2-7
D gene: -
V gene: TRBV7-9
clone size: -
CDR3 protein: CASSLTNAYEQYF
CDR3 DNA: TGTGCCAGCAGCTTAACAAACGCCTACGAGCAGTACTTC

J gene: TRBJ2-7
D gene: TRBD1
V gene: TRBV6-6
clone size: -
CDR3 protein: CASSSDRGSSLDEQYF
CDR3 DNA: TGTGCCAGCAGTTCCGACAGGGGGTCTAGCTTGGACGAGCAGTACTTC

J gene: TRBJ2-1
D gene: -
V gene: TRBV29-1
clone size: -
CDR3 protein: CSVPLARVADNEQFF
CDR3 DNA: TGCAGCGTTCCCCTAGCCCGGGTAGCTGACAATGAGCAGTTCTTC

J gene: TRBJ2-3
D gene: -
V gene: TRBV6-5
clone size: -
CDR3 protein: CASSYSFAASTDTQYF
CDR3 DNA: TGTGCCAGCAGTTACTCGTTCGCGGCTAGCACAGATACGCAGTATTTT

J gene: TRBJ2-7
D gene: -
V gene: TRBV27
clone size: -
CDR3 protein: CASRQLGTYEQYF
CDR3 DNA: TGTGCCAGCCGACAGCTCGGGACCTACGAGCAGTACTTC

J gene: TRBJ1-1
D gene: -
V gene: TRBV7-8
clone size: -
CDR3 protein: CASSSHTIVNTEAFF
CDR3 DNA: TGTGCCAGCAGCTCTCACACCATTGTGAACACTGAAGCTTTCTTT

J gene: TRBJ1-1
D gene: -
V gene: TRBV6-5
clone size: -
CDR3 protein: CASGQGGTEAFF
CDR3 DNA: TGTGCCAGCGGCCAGGGAGGGACTGAAGCTTTCTTT

J gene: TRBJ2-2
D gene: TRBD1
V gene: TRBV7-9
clone size: -
CDR3 protein: CASSDRGRDTGELFF
CDR3 DNA: TGTGCCAGCAGCGACAGGGGGAGGGACACCGGGGAGCTGTTTTTT

J gene: TRBJ2-1
D gene: -
V gene: TRBV7-3
clone size: -
CDR3 protein: CASSLNDHPYNEQFF
CDR3 DNA: TGTGCCAGCAGCTTAAACGACCACCCCTACAATGAGCAGTTCTTC

J gene: TRBJ1-1
D gene: -
V gene: TRBV28
clone size: -
CDR3 protein: CASSLLTELNTEAFF
CDR3 DNA: TGTGCCAGCAGTTTATTAACTGAGTTAAACACTGAAGCTTTCTTT

J gene: TRBJ2-1
D gene: TRBD2
V gene: TRBV28
clone size: once
CDR3 protein: CASSLGGSRNEQFF
CDR3 DNA: TGTGCCAGCAGTTTGGGCGGGAGTAGGAATGAGCAGTTCTTC

J gene: TRBJ2-2
D gene: -
V gene: TRBV15
clone size: -
CDR3 protein: CATSPMKTHQNTGELFF
CDR3 DNA: TGTGCCACCAGCCCAATGAAGACACACCAGAACACCGGGGAGCTGTTTTTT

J gene: TRBJ2-4
D gene: -
V gene: TRBV29-1
clone size: -
CDR3 protein: CSVAVLNIQYF
CDR3 DNA: TGCAGCGTTGCAGTCCTAAACATTCAGTACTTC

J gene: TRBJ2-1
D gene: -
V gene: TRBV6-5
clone size: -
CDR3 protein: CASSYQGPHNEQFF
CDR3 DNA: TGTGCCAGCAGTTACCAGGGCCCTCACAATGAGCAGTTCTTC

J gene: TRBJ1-3
D gene: -
V gene: TRBV7-9
clone size: -
CDR3 protein: CASSPPGTRAGNTIYF
CDR3 DNA: TGTGCCAGCAGCCCCCCGGGGACGAGGGCTGGAAACACCATATATTTT

J gene: TRBJ2-6
D gene: TRBD2
V gene: TRBV7-9
clone size: -
CDR3 protein: CASSSSGGAHSGANVLTF
CDR3 DNA: TGTGCCAGCAGCTCCTCGGGAGGAGCCCACTCTGGGGCCAACGTCCTGACTTTC

J gene: TRBJ2-2
D gene: TRBD2
V gene: TRBV27
clone size: -
CDR3 protein: CASSRPGTSAHTGELFF
CDR3 DNA: TGTGCCAGCAGCCGCCCCGGGACTAGCGCACACACCGGGGAGCTGTTTTTT

J gene: TRBJ2-3
D gene: TRBD2
V gene: TRBV11-2
clone size: -
CDR3 protein: CASSLAPGLAETSTDTQYF
CDR3 DNA: TGTGCCAGCAGCTTAGCCCCGGGACTAGCGGAGACTAGCACAGATACGCAGTATTTT

J gene: TRBJ2-1
D gene: TRBD2
V gene: TRBV29-1
clone size: -
CDR3 protein: CSVSGSGRAYPVDEQFF
CDR3 DNA: TGCAGCGTGAGCGGTAGCGGGAGGGCCTACCCGGTGGATGAGCAGTTCTTC

J gene: TRBJ2-7
D gene: -
V gene: TRBV5-8
clone size: -
CDR3 protein: CASSHGTPSEQYF
CDR3 DNA: TGTGCCAGCAGCCACGGGACTCCATCCGAGCAGTACTTC

J gene: TRBJ2-1
D gene: -
V gene: TRBV6-5
clone size: -
CDR3 protein: CASSLTAGIEQFF
CDR3 DNA: TGTGCCAGCAGCCTCACAGCCGGCATTGAGCAGTTCTTC

J gene: TRBJ2-7
D gene: TRBD1
V gene: TRBV7-8
clone size: -
CDR3 protein: CASSLVESGGNEQYF
CDR3 DNA: TGTGCCAGCAGCTTAGTGGAGTCAGGGGGCAACGAGCAGTACTTC

J gene: TRBJ2-1
D gene: TRBD2
V gene: TRBV5-4
clone size: once
CDR3 protein: CASSLGGLAGAGDEQFF
CDR3 DNA: TGTGCCAGCAGCTTGGGTGGGCTAGCGGGAGCTGGAGATGAGCAGTTCTTC

J gene: TRBJ2-7
D gene: TRBD2
V gene: TRBV5-1
clone size: once
CDR3 protein: CASSLEGPAGLTYEQYF
CDR3 DNA: TGCGCCAGCAGCTTGGAAGGCCCAGCGGGGTTAACCTACGAGCAGTACTTC

J gene: TRBJ2-3
D gene: -
V gene: TRBV9
clone size: -
CDR3 protein: CASSVLGDTQYF
CDR3 DNA: TGTGCCAGCAGCGTTCTAGGGGATACGCAGTATTTT

J gene: TRBJ2-1
D gene: -
V gene: TRBV29-1
clone size: -
CDR3 protein: CSVEVTARNNEQFF
CDR3 DNA: TGCAGCGTTGAAGTTACAGCCCGTAACAATGAGCAGTTCTTC

J gene: TRBJ2-7
D gene: -
V gene: TRBV18
clone size: -
CDR3 protein: CASSPDRIYEQYF
CDR3 DNA: TGTGCCAGCTCACCGGACAGAATCTACGAGCAGTACTTC

J gene: TRBJ1-4
D gene: -
V gene: TRBV7-9
clone size: -
CDR3 protein: CASSDLPQGRHEKLFF
CDR3 DNA: TGTGCCAGCAGCGATCTCCCTCAGGGTCGTCATGAAAAACTGTTTTTT

J gene: TRBJ2-7
D gene: -
V gene: TRBV7-3
clone size: -
CDR3 protein: CASSLGRSSRVMGEQYF
CDR3 DNA: TGTGCCAGCAGCTTGGGAAGGAGTAGCCGCGTTATGGGAGAGCAGTACTTC

J gene: TRBJ2-1
D gene: TRBD1
V gene: TRBV12-5
clone size: -
CDR3 protein: CASGLGQGRYNEQFF
CDR3 DNA: TGTGCTAGTGGTCTGGGACAGGGGAGATACAATGAGCAGTTCTTC

J gene: TRBJ1-5
D gene: -
V gene: TRBV10-3
clone size: -
CDR3 protein: CAISETGFQPQHF
CDR3 DNA: TGTGCCATCAGTGAGACGGGATTTCAGCCCCAGCATTTT

J gene: TRBJ2-7
D gene: TRBD1
V gene: TRBV5-6
clone size: -
CDR3 protein: CASSLVGRGYEQYF
CDR3 DNA: TGTGCCAGCAGCTTGGTGGGCAGGGGGTACGAGCAGTACTTC

J gene: TRBJ2-1
D gene: TRBD2
V gene: TRBV15
clone size: once
CDR3 protein: CATSRDSGLVNEQFF
CDR3 DNA: TGTGCCACCAGCAGAGATTCCGGACTAGTCAATGAGCAGTTCTTC

J gene: TRBJ2-5
D gene: TRBD2
V gene: TRBV7-9
clone size: -
CDR3 protein: CASSLRASGKETQYF
CDR3 DNA: TGTGCCAGCAGCTTGCGGGCTAGCGGTAAAGAGACCCAGTACTTC

J gene: TRBJ1-2
D gene: -
V gene: TRBV5-6
clone size: -
CDR3 protein: CASSSGTYINYGYTF
CDR3 DNA: TGTGCCAGCAGCTCCGGGACATACATAAACTATGGCTACACCTTC

J gene: TRBJ2-2
D gene: -
V gene: TRBV19
clone size: -
CDR3 protein: CASTPGGRGLWRFANTGELFF
CDR3 DNA: TGTGCCAGTACCCCCGGGGGAAGGGGCCTCTGGCGATTCGCGAACACCGGGGAGCTGTTTTTT

J gene: TRBJ2-1
D gene: TRBD2
V gene: TRBV4-3
clone size: -
CDR3 protein: CASSQDISGRGNEQFF
CDR3 DNA: TGCGCCAGCAGCCAGGATATTAGCGGGAGAGGCAATGAGCAGTTCTTC

J gene: TRBJ2-1
D gene: -
V gene: TRBV20-1
clone size: -
CDR3 protein: CSALMYNEQFF
CDR3 DNA: TGCAGTGCCCTAATGTACAATGAGCAGTTCTTC

J gene: TRBJ1-4
D gene: TRBD1
V gene: TRBV27
clone size: once
CDR3 protein: CASSQGGRGKLFF
CDR3 DNA: TGTGCCAGCAGCCAGGGGGGGAGGGGAAAACTGTTTTTT

J gene: TRBJ2-1
D gene: -
V gene: TRBV9
clone size: -
CDR3 protein: CASSVNGVSTEQFF
CDR3 DNA: TGTGCCAGCAGCGTAAATGGGGTGAGCACAGAGCAGTTCTTC

J gene: TRBJ2-1
D gene: TRBD1
V gene: TRBV2
clone size: -
CDR3 protein: CATLGGQGYNEQFF
CDR3 DNA: TGTGCCACCCTCGGGGGACAGGGCTACAATGAGCAGTTCTTC

J gene: TRBJ2-1
D gene: -
V gene: TRBV27
clone size: -
CDR3 protein: CASSPSGQNNEQFF
CDR3 DNA: TGTGCCAGCAGCCCTTCGGGACAAAACAATGAGCAGTTCTTC

J gene: TRBJ1-3
D gene: -
V gene: TRBV7-9
clone size: -
CDR3 protein: CASSVPRDTIYF
CDR3 DNA: TGTGCCAGCAGCGTGCCCCGCGACACCATATATTTT

J gene: TRBJ1-4
D gene: -
V gene: TRBV5-6
clone size: -
CDR3 protein: CASSWGELDPNYEKLFF
CDR3 DNA: TGTGCCAGCAGCTGGGGGGAGTTGGACCCTAATTATGAAAAACTGTTTTTT

J gene: TRBJ1-5
D gene: TRBD1
V gene: TRBV9
clone size: -
CDR3 protein: CASSVGQGLSQPQHF
CDR3 DNA: TGTGCCAGCAGCGTCGGACAGGGGCTTTCCCAGCCCCAGCATTTT

J gene: TRBJ1-5
D gene: -
V gene: TRBV7-6
clone size: -
CDR3 protein: CASSPEYNQPQHF
CDR3 DNA: TGTGCCAGCAGCCCAGAATACAATCAGCCCCAGCATTTT

J gene: TRBJ1-1
D gene: -
V gene: TRBV19
clone size: -
CDR3 protein: CASSKRGGSAEAFF
CDR3 DNA: TGTGCCAGTAGTAAAAGAGGGGGTAGTGCTGAAGCTTTCTTT

J gene: TRBJ1-3
D gene: -
V gene: TRBV4-1
clone size: -
CDR3 protein: CASSQVRGTGNTIYF
CDR3 DNA: TGCGCCAGCAGCCAAGTCCGCGGAACTGGAAACACCATATATTTT

J gene: TRBJ2-7
D gene: -
V gene: TRBV6-5
clone size: -
CDR3 protein: CASSYRRLTGYEQYF
CDR3 DNA: TGTGCCAGCAGTTACCGCCGACTAACAGGGTACGAGCAGTACTTC

J gene: TRBJ2-7
D gene: TRBD1
V gene: TRBV15
clone size: -
CDR3 protein: CATSRDTGAEQYF
CDR3 DNA: TGTGCCACCAGCAGAGATACAGGGGCCGAGCAGTACTTC

J gene: TRBJ2-7
D gene: TRBD1
V gene: TRBV29-1
clone size: -
CDR3 protein: CSVRQGTHEQYF
CDR3 DNA: TGCAGCGTCCGACAGGGAACCCACGAGCAGTACTTC

J gene: TRBJ2-7
D gene: TRBD2
V gene: TRBV5-1
clone size: -
CDR3 protein: CASSLGTSVYEQYF
CDR3 DNA: TGCGCCAGCAGCTTGGGGACTAGCGTTTACGAGCAGTACTTC

J gene: TRBJ2-3
D gene: TRBD1
V gene: TRBV29-1
clone size: -
CDR3 protein: CSVDRGNTQYF
CDR3 DNA: TGCAGCGTGGACAGGGGTAATACGCAGTATTTT

J gene: TRBJ2-7
D gene: -
V gene: TRBV7-9
clone size: -
CDR3 protein: CASSPPRSYEQYF
CDR3 DNA: TGTGCCAGCAGCCCCCCCCGCTCCTACGAGCAGTACTTC

J gene: TRBJ2-1
D gene: -
V gene: TRBV4-1
clone size: -
CDR3 protein: CASSQRDILDNEQFF
CDR3 DNA: TGCGCCAGCAGCCAGCGGGACATACTCGACAATGAGCAGTTCTTC